This is a list of T cell receptor beta chains from one sample in a study of cytomegalovirus exposure and HLA in healthy donors. Only in-frame clones appear in the TCRdb table, and some are missing; sequencing was by immunoSEQ multiplex PCR. The table lists over 110,000 clones, 70% to 80% of them singletons. Material: PBMCs. These receptors came from a female donor in good health and CMV-seronegative. CDR3s include the opening cysteine and the closing phenylalanine or tryptophan. A D gene is named only where the DNA matches it firmly. Rows give clone size only sometimes, using once, few, many, or a class for an expanded clone.

size	J	D	length	V	DNA	CDR3
.	TRBJ1-1	.	12	TRBV10-3	TGTGCCGGGCGGGGCCGGAACACTGAAGCTTTCTTT	CAGRGRNTEAFF
.	TRBJ2-5	TRBD1	13	TRBV30	TGTGCCTGGAGCAGGGGGCAACAAGAGACCCAGTACTTC	CAWSRGQQETQYF
.	TRBJ2-2	TRBD2	16	TRBV9	TGTGCCAGCAGCGCCCGGGGGGGAAAGAACACCGGGGAGCTGTTTTTT	CASSARGGKNTGELFF
.	TRBJ1-4	.	14	TRBV28	TGTGCCAGCAGTTTAGGAGGGAGTGGAGAAAAACTGTTTTTT	CASSLGGSGEKLFF
.	TRBJ1-5	.	13	TRBV19	TGTGCCAGTAGTCCGGCCGGGAATCAGCCCCAGCATTTT	CASSPAGNQPQHF
.	TRBJ2-1	TRBD1	14	TRBV10-3	TGTGCCATCAGTGATGGGACAGAGTACAATGAGCAGTTCTTC	CAISDGTEYNEQFF
few	TRBJ1-6	TRBD1	14	TRBV28	TGTGCCAGCAGACCGGACAGGGGATATTCACCCCTCCACTTT	CASRPDRGYSPLHF
.	TRBJ1-3	.	16	TRBV7-9	TGTGCCAGCAGTCCTCTCGGTGTGAGCTCTGGAAACACCATATATTTT	CASSPLGVSSGNTIYF
.	TRBJ1-2	TRBD1	14	TRBV10-3	TGTGCCATCAGTGAGTCGCGGACAGGCTATGGCTACACCTTC	CAISESRTGYGYTF
.	TRBJ2-3	.	14	TRBV9	TGTGCCAGCAGCCCACAGACAGCGACAGATACGCAGTATTTT	CASSPQTATDTQYF
.	TRBJ2-7	TRBD1	12	TRBV7-9	TGTGCCAGCAGCCTCGGGACAGTTCACCAGTACTTC	CASSLGTVHQYF
.	TRBJ1-3	.	14	TRBV5-6	TGTGCCAGCAGCTTGGGCGGCTCTGGAAACACCATATATTTT	CASSLGGSGNTIYF
.	TRBJ2-2	TRBD2	17	TRBV25-1	TGTGCCAGCAGTGAATTCTCGAACGAGCGGGGCACCGGGGAGCTGTTTTTT	CASSEFSNERGTGELFF
.	TRBJ1-1	.	10	TRBV12-5	TGTGCTAGCGGGAACACTGAAGCTTTCTTT	CASGNTEAFF
.	TRBJ2-7	.	15	TRBV5-6	TGTGCCAGCAGCTTTGTTACGGGGGGCTGGGGCGAGCAGTACTTC	CASSFVTGGWGEQYF
few	TRBJ2-1	.	11	TRBV5-6	TGTGCCAGCAGTTACTCAGGGGATAGGATCTTC	CASSYSGDRIF
.	TRBJ1-1	.	13	TRBV11-3	TGTGCCAGCAGCTTAGAGGGAGGCTCTGAAGCTTTCTTT	CASSLEGGSEAFF
.	TRBJ2-7	TRBD2	14	TRBV7-2	TGTGCCAGCAGGGTGGGACTAGGGGCGCGCGAGCAGTACTTC	CASRVGLGAREQYF
.	TRBJ1-2	.	12	TRBV28	TGTGCCAGCAGTTATGGACAGTATGGCTACACCTTC	CASSYGQYGYTF
.	TRBJ2-2	TRBD1	16	TRBV7-9	TGTGCCAGCAGCTTGACAGGGGGCGCGGGCACCGGGGAGCTGTTTTTT	CASSLTGGAGTGELFF
.	TRBJ2-1	.	15	TRBV9	TGTGCCAGCAGCGTCTACTGGAGCTCCTACAATGAGCAGTTCTTC	CASSVYWSSYNEQFF
.	TRBJ2-6	.	15	TRBV18	TGTGCCAGCTCACCACTAATCTCTGGGGCCAACGTCCTGACTTTC	CASSPLISGANVLTF
.	TRBJ1-2	.	13	TRBV7-2	TGTGCCAGCAGCGAACAGCCTAACTATGGCTACACCTTC	CASSEQPNYGYTF
.	TRBJ1-2	TRBD1	14	TRBV6-6	TGTGCCAGCAGTTACACGGACAGGGATGATGGCTACACCTTC	CASSYTDRDDGYTF
.	TRBJ2-5	.	15	TRBV5-4	TGTGCCAGCAGCTCGATCTTTGGGGGGGCAGAGACCCAGTACTTC	CASSSIFGGAETQYF
.	TRBJ2-3	TRBD2	19	TRBV5-1	TGCGCCAGCGCAATGACATACCTAACTCTAGCGGCAGACACAGATACGCAGTATTTT	CASAMTYLTLAADTDTQYF
.	TRBJ1-5	.	13	TRBV2	TGTGCCAGCAGTGGGGAGGGCAACCAGCCCCAGCATTTT	CASSGEGNQPQHF
.	TRBJ2-5	TRBD2	17	TRBV5-4	TGTGCCAGCAGCCCTAGGACTAGCGGGGCCTCCCAAGAGACCCAGTACTTC	CASSPRTSGASQETQYF
.	TRBJ2-1	TRBD2	19	TRBV10-3	TGTGCCATCAGTGGGCTAGCGGGGGGGCCAACACTCGGATACAATGAGCAGTTCTTC	CAISGLAGGPTLGYNEQFF